Detailed here is one TCR beta chain. Its antigen is currently unknown. The data belong to a study of identical twins. TCRdb analysed the 5' RACE reads with MiXCR anew, one entry per CDR3 protein. The sample contains some 600,000 distinct CDR3 sequences, around 7.4% of which appear only once. Study-wide results and limits: Low generation-probability sequences were in excess among twin-shared out-of-frame alpha sequences. Whereas memory repertoires showed no such difference, abundant cord blood beta clonotypes carried fewer insertions.

Trimming left V 1 base short and J 6 bases short, with 7 bases between. The CDR3 is 12 residues long. Looked up from germline, CDR1 is LGHDT and CDR2 is YNNKEL (reference sequence). These data were likewise used in another study, on yellow fever vaccine responses in identical twins.

The rearrangement links TRBV3-1 to TRBJ2-7, with unresolved D. The clonotype comes from a woman younger than 35 in good health. Sequencing was done on a sample of PBMCs. CDR3 DNA: TGTGCCAGCAGCCAAGTAGGCTTCGAGCAGTACTTC. Its protein is CASSQVGFEQYF.